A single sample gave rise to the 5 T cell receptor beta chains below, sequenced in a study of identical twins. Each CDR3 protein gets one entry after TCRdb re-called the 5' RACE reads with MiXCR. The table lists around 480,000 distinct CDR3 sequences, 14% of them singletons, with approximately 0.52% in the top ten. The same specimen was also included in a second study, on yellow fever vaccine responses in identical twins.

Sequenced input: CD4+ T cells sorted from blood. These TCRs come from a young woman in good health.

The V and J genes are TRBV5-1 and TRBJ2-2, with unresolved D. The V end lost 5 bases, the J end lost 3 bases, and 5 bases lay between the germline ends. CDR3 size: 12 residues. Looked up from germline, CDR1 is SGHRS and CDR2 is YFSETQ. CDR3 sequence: CASRWDTGELFF. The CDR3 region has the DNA TGCGCCAGCAGGTGGGACACCGGGGAGCTGTTTTTT.

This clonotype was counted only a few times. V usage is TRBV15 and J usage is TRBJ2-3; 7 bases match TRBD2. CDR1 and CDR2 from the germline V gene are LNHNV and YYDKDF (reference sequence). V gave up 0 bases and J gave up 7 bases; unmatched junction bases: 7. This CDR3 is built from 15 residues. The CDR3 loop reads CATSRDLTSPNTQYF. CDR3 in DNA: TGTGCCACCAGCAGAGACTTGACTAGCCCGAATACGCAGTATTTT.

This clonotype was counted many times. CDR3 sequence (DNA): TGCAGCGCACGGGCCCAAGATAATCAGCCCCAGCATTTT. It is translated as CSARAQDNQPQHF. The V and J genes are TRBV29-1 and TRBJ1-5; D not resolved. Between the trimmed V and J ends, which lost 7 bases and 4 bases, there was a span of 14 bases. Germline assignment: CDR1 SQVTM and CDR2 ANQGSEA. The length of the CDR3 is 13 residues.

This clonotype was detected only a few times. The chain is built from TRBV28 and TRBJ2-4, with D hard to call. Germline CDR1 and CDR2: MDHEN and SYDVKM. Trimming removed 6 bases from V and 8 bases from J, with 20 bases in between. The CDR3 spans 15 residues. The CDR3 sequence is CASSQRSLPRYIQYF. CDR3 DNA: TGTGCCAGCAGCCAAAGGTCCCTCCCGAGGTACATTCAGTACTTC.

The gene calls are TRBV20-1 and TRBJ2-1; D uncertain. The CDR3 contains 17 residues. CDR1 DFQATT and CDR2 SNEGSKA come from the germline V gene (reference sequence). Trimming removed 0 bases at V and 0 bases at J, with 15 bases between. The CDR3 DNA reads TGCAGTGCTAGAGACGCTCAGACCGTTTCCTCCTACAATGAGCAGTTCTTC. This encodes CSARDAQTVSSYNEQFF.